This T cell receptor (beta chain) derives from a study of T cell responses to AZD1222 COVID-19 vaccine (dated by TCRdb to about 2021). Concerning the study at large: AZD1222 recipients given second doses at about 4 weeks or at about 12 weeks were pooled, since spike-specific TCR depth and breadth were not found to differ between the two schedules. TCR sequencing was performed for fewer than 250 trial participants, of whom about 200 were given two doses of AZD1222 and around 26 were given two doses of MenACWY control vaccine. Trial participants were enrolled into age subgroups of 18-55, 56-69 and 70-plus years, which contained approximately 150, 28 and 58 TCR-sequenced participants, respectively. Overall results and qualifications from the work: The 56-69-year group was small, and its depth increase did not reach significance, likely because of low power. After two AZD1222 doses, both the breadth and the depth of spike-specific TCRs were significantly higher than at day 0 and than in MenACWY recipients. Conclusions about previously exposed vaccinees are limited, since just six AZD1222 recipients were seropositive for SARS-CoV-2 at baseline. Vaccine-associated CD4 TCRs spanned the whole spike protein, with dominant responses in regions 160-218 and 743-854. Nearly half of unique spike-specific TCRs reportedly recognized epitopes outside regions mutated in the B.1.351 and B.1.1.7 variants. Participants were mostly white British and included more females than males, and it was suggested by the authors that clonal diversity may have been underestimated. Because no day 14 peak-response samples were available, repertoires were characterized only after the peak T cell response.

The CDR3 regions of human TCRbeta chains were analyzed by immunosequencing. Per the source publication's procedure: Repertoire TCRs were checked for matches against a reference library of SARS-CoV-2-specific TCRs that had been generated using the MIRA antigen-specificity platform. Breadth meant the fraction of unique TCRs that were SARS-CoV-2-associated, whereas depth meant the fraction of total T cells that were SARS-CoV-2-associated. Using the MIRA data, every spike-specific TCR was mapped to the spike region that the TCR reacted to and assigned to either a CD4 or a CD8 class. Log10-transformed breadth and depth values were compared by one-way ANOVA with Sidak's multiple comparisons tests. TCRdb stores this immuneACCESS table with in-frame sequences only. Part of the clones is absent; in the studies checked, under half of the shortfall reflects unresolved V genes, and no reason is known for the rest. V and J calls and clone size come straight from that table; D and trimming were deduced from the DNA. The sample records approximately 100,000 clones, more than 70% of which are singletons. 1.2% to 1.5% of the sample comes from the top ten.

In the case of this clone: The target of this receptor is not known. Base qualities are not at hand, and no much larger clone is one base apart.

The time point tag for this specimen amounts to: baseline before first vaccination. Vaccinee samples came from UK trials COV001 and COV002, including a single-blind randomized controlled phase 2/3 trial of AZD1222 (ChAdOx1 nCoV-19) in healthy adults. For TCRbeta chain sequencing, PBMC samples from trial participants were taken at day 0 and at day 28 after the second dose. From the germline V gene, CDR1 is SGHRS and CDR2 is YFSETQ. Measured from the cysteine to the phenylalanine, the CDR3 is 14 residues long. Just CDR3 DNA is preserved here, 42 bases in frame from base 1. The V and J ends are trimmed by 0 bases and 6 bases, leaving 10 bases between them.

This sequence was found in an adult in good health. The sequence links TRBV5-1 to TRBJ2-1; D gene: possibly TRBD2, on 6 matching bases. The source was peripheral blood, collected on day 0 of AZD1222 vaccination. The DNA reads as follows: TGCGCCAGCAGCTTGGGCGGGGCGACCAATGAGCAGTTCTTC. Its amino acids are CASSLGGATNEQFF.